This T cell receptor (beta chain) was obtained from a study of T cells expressing NK-cell markers. Study information: The study drew TCR beta repertoires from sorted CD3+CD56+NKG2C+, CD3+CD56+NKG2C- and CD3+CD56-NKG2C+ T cells. Study-level results: Among a few donors, these clonotypes also ranked first in the CD3+CD56-NKG2C+ fraction. The contribution of dominant NKG2C+ clonotypes to CD8+ T cells in about six donors was 1.0-7.0%.

TCR beta libraries carry UMIs added by 5'RACE template switching. TCRdb reprocessed the 5' RACE reads, keeping one entry per CDR3 protein, no DNA. The data include 150,000 to 180,000 distinct CDR3 sequences; the top ten clones carry over 35%. This CDR3 has 16 amino acids. Germline loops: CDR1 SGHRS, CDR2 YFSETQ. In the case of this clonotype: Its target is unknown.

This sequence was found in a woman between 45 and 60 years old in good health. The sequenced material came from blood T cells: a sorted CD56 or NKG2C T cell subset, CD4+ or CD8+ T cells, or bulk PBMC T cells (not recorded which). The chain recombines TRBV5-1 with TRBJ2-1; TCRdb selects TRBD2, and the lack of DNA leaves this call unchecked. Here the CDR3 reads CASSFNRGIGGNEQFF.